This TCR beta chain was sequenced during a study of blood T cell repertoires in COVID-19. Looking at the study overall: Samples representing acute and convalescent COVID-19 were sourced from the United States, Italy and Spain.

The ends were cut back, 2 bases at V and 4 bases at J, with 16 bases in the middle. CDR3 length: 16 amino acids. The V gene's germline CDR1 is MNHEY and CDR2 SVGAGI. Assay used: immunoSEQ multiplex PCR; TCRdb lists only in-frame clones, some missing. The table has roughly 70,000 clones, approximately 89% seen once. This sequence joins TRBV6-5 and TRBJ2-3, with D possibly matching TRBD2 (5 bases). This receptor was taken from a woman aged 45-65 years with active COVID-19. Sequenced sample: peripheral blood. CDR3 sequence: CASSYRAFNGADTQYF. CDR3 nucleotide sequence: TGTGCCAGCAGTTACCGGGCTTTTAACGGGGCAGATACGCAGTATTTT.